This entry lists 11 T cell receptor beta chains sequenced from one sample in a study of regulatory T cells in long-lasting Graves disease (dated by TCRdb to the early 2020s). Per the publication, the time point label means: newly diagnosed GD, antithyroid drugs for less than 3 months. For both TCR sequencing and RNA sequencing, RNA was extracted from PBMCs using TRIzol. To prepare the library, multiplex PCR was applied. Sequencing was performed on an Illumina HiSeq 4000. CDR3 regions were amplified by Arm-PCR with iRepertoire HTBI primers to construct TCR beta libraries. TCRdb's own reprocessing of the public reads used fastp at Q25 and MiXCR and kept productive beta chains. CDR3 protein duplicates are merged, each entry listing the most common genes and DNA. Here the sample has 420,000 or so distinct CDR3 sequences; less than 20% occur a single time. The ten largest clones represent around 23% of the sample.

This sample was shared with a second study, whose subject was T cells in Graves' hyperthyroidism and ophthalmopathy.

The specimen was peripheral blood mononuclear cells (PBMCs), collected at new diagnosis, from a patient treated with antithyroid drugs. The receptors here all came from a woman aged 18-29 years with Graves disease. Donor details come from another sample of the same person, matched by shared clones.

This clonotype was found a few times. This chain joins TRBV6-9 and TRBJ2-7; the match to TRBD1 covers 9 bases. V was pared by 4 bases and J by 4 bases, with 5 bases of the junction left unmatched. The CDR3 runs 14 residues. Germline V gene lookup returns CDR1 MNHGY and CDR2 SVAAGI. The chain's CDR3 is CASSFGQGIYEQYF. Written as DNA, the CDR3 is TGTGCCAGCAGTTTTGGACAGGGGATATACGAGCAGTACTTC.

This clonotype was recorded at least ten times. The chain employs TRBV5-6 and TRBJ2-4; 10 bases agree with TRBD1. With V trimmed by 4 bases and J by 0 bases, 10 bases remained unmatched. The CDR3 has 18 residues. CDR1 is SGHDT and CDR2 is YYEEEE in the germline V gene. The CDR3 sequence: CASSGMGQGILAKNIQYF. Written as DNA, the CDR3 is TGTGCCAGCAGCGGAATGGGACAGGGGATTTTAGCCAAAAACATTCAGTACTTC.

This clonotype was counted ten times or more. The chain is built from TRBV6-1 and TRBJ2-1, with TRBD2 matching 12 bases. This CDR3 region has 17 residues. In germline, CDR1 is MNHNS, CDR2 SASEGT. The V segment lost 6 bases and the J segment 3 bases; nucleotides outside the gene matches: 9. The chain's CDR3 is CASSTTSGSPDYNEQFF. The CDR3 DNA sequence: TGTGCCAGCAGCACGACTAGCGGGAGCCCTGACTACAATGAGCAGTTCTTC.

This clonotype was seen many times. V usage is TRBV28 and J usage is TRBJ2-5; 10 bases align to TRBD1. V trimming: 8 bases; J trimming: 2 bases; junction bases outside the gene matches: 11. This CDR3 comprises 16 residues. The germline CDR1 and CDR2 sequences are MDHEN and SYDVKM. This CDR3 reads CASLGETGGLQETQYF. CDR3 coding DNA: TGTGCCAGCCTCGGGGAGACAGGGGGCTTACAAGAGACCCAGTACTTC. The complete variable domain, with remaining parts taken from reference TRBV28 and TRBJ2-5, reads DVKVTQSSRYLVKRTGEKVFLECVQDMDHENMFWYRQDPGLGLRLIYFSYDVKMKEKGDIPEGYSVSREKKERFSLILESASTNQTSMYLCASLGETGGLQETQYFGPGTRLLVL.

The V and J genes are TRBV28 and TRBJ1-5, with 7 bases aligning to TRBD1. V dropped 5 bases and J dropped 3; count of bases not matched to a gene: 4. CDR3 size: 14 residues. Per germline, CDR1 MDHEN and CDR2 SYDVKM. CDR3 nucleotide sequence: TGTGCCAGCAGTCCAAGGGGGCCCAATCAGCCCCAGCATTTT. Translation: CASSPRGPNQPQHF.

This clonotype was seen more than once but under ten times. The rearrangement links TRBV7-2 to TRBJ2-7, with D unclear. The germline CDR1 and CDR2 sequences are SGHTA and FQGNSA. The CDR3 is 12 amino acids. Between the trimmed V and J ends, which lost 6 bases and 0 bases, there was a span of 6 bases. This CDR3 reads CASRISSYEQYF. The DNA of the CDR3 is TGTGCCAGCAGAATAAGCTCCTACGAGCAGTACTTC.

A single count supports this clonotype. This chain links TRBV7-8 with TRBJ1-1; no clear D gene. Germline lookup yields CDR1 SGHVS and CDR2 FQNEAQ. Trimming took 2 bases from V and 3 from J, leaving 13 bases between them. This CDR3 is 15 amino acids long. CDR3 sequence (DNA): TGTGCCAGCAGCTTATCTTCCGGGATCTACACTGAAGCTTTCTTT. Translating gives CASSLSSGIYTEAFF.

This clonotype was found many times. The chain carries TRBV3-1 and TRBJ1-2; D gene uncertain. V was cut by 4 bases and J by 4 bases, with 13 bases left in between. The CDR3 spans 14 residues. Germline values: CDR1 LGHDT, CDR2 YNNKEL (reference sequence). CDR3 sequence reads: CASSLHGGIYGYTF. CDR3 in DNA: TGTGCCAGCAGCCTCCATGGAGGAATCTATGGCTACACCTTC.

The rearrangement links TRBV5-5 to TRBJ2-1; 7 bases fit TRBD2. Germline V gene lookup returns CDR1 SGHKS and CDR2 YYEKEE (reference sequence). The junction had 3 bases not matched to a gene; V was cut back by 0 bases and J by 9 bases. The CDR3 is made up of 13 amino acids. The DNA for the CDR3 is TGTGCCAGCAGCTTGGGACTAGCCCGTGAGCAGTTCTTC. It translates to CASSLGLAREQFF. Filled out from reference TRBV5-5 and TRBJ2-1, the complete variable domain reads DAGVTQSPTHLIKTRGQQVTLRCSPISGHKSVSWYQQVLGQGPQFIFQYYEKEERGRGNFPDRFSARQFPNYSSELNVNALLLGDSALYLCASSLGLAREQFFGPGTRLTVL.

V is TRBV6-1 and J is TRBJ2-1; no definite D call. The CDR3 totals 11 residues. Germline loops: CDR1 MNHNS, CDR2 SASEGT. With 6 bases removed from V and 5 bases from J, the gap between germline ends came to 5 bases. The CDR3 is CASRNNNEQFF. CDR3 DNA sequence: TGTGCCAGCAGGAATAACAATGAGCAGTTCTTC.

This clonotype was found many times. The J gene is TRBJ2-7, the V gene TRBV20-1; the match to TRBD2 covers 16 bases. The V gene end was trimmed by 3 bases and the J gene end by 12 bases; junction bases not matched to a gene: 8. Germline V lookup: CDR1 DFQATT, CDR2 SNEGSKA (reference sequence). This CDR3 has 14 residues. The CDR3 protein is CSASSGTSGRVWYF. The CDR3 region has the DNA TGCAGTGCTAGTTCCGGGACTAGCGGGAGGGTTTGGTACTTC.